This T cell receptor beta chain was documented in a study of T cell repertoires in cytomegalovirus infection. Study results and limitations: CMV carriers with the relevant HLA were identified by cumulative public TCR beta family frequency. In two of eight donors, the top clonotype was HLA-C-restricted CMV-specific.

CDR1 and CDR2 from the germline V gene are MDHEN and SYDVKM. The CDR3 is made up of 18 amino acids. Trimming left V 1 base short and J 2 bases short, with 20 bases between. TCRdb itself ran the reads through MiXCR, one entry per CDR3 protein. This table has about 220,000 distinct CDR3 sequences, about 38% appearing once. Remarks on this clonotype: Its antigen is not known.

Here the sequenced sample was CD8+ T cells from cultured PBMCs, taken from culture after CMV antigen stimulation. This TCR was sampled from a human donor in good health (CMV status not recorded). Some clones in this sample may be carry-over from other donors' samples. This chain links TRBV28 with TRBJ2-5; D may be TRBD1 (5 bases). CDR3 in DNA: TGTGCCAGCAGTTTATTAGAGCCGGCAGGGAAGCTTCAAGAGACCCAGTACTTC. Protein sequence: CASSLLEPAGKLQETQYF.